The 17 T cell receptor beta chains in this list originate from one sample, sequenced in a study of cytomegalovirus exposure and HLA in healthy donors. The PCR contained 60 Vbeta and 13 Jbeta primers. Clones were read by immunoSEQ multiplex PCR, and TCRdb kept only the in-frame ones, dropping some. The sample has around 250,000 clones; around 81% are singletons. The sequenced sample consisted of PBMCs. The receptors stem from a woman aged 55-75 years in good health and CMV-seropositive.

This rearrangement joins TRBV7-9 to TRBJ2-1; 9 bases agree with TRBD2. The ends lost 4 bases at V and 9 bases at J; junction bases unmatched: 10. The CDR3 has 15 residues. Germline V lookup: CDR1 SEHNR, CDR2 FQNEAQ (reference sequence). The CDR3 DNA reads TGTGCCAGCAGCTCCGAGACTAGCGGTCTTACTGAGCAGTTCTTC. As protein: CASSSETSGLTEQFF.

This clone was observed a few times. The chain carries TRBV29-1 and TRBJ1-1; no definite D call. Between the trimmed V and J ends, which lost 2 bases and 0 bases, there was a span of 7 bases. CDR3 length equals 13 residues. Germline CDR1 SQVTM, CDR2 ANQGSEA. The CDR3: CSVEKQLNTEAFF. The CDR3 DNA reads TGCAGCGTTGAAAAACAGTTGAACACTGAAGCTTTCTTT.

The chain links TRBV7-2 to TRBJ2-2; D not certain. The ends were cut back, 2 bases at V and 6 bases at J, with 13 bases in the middle. The CDR3 runs to 15 residues. Germline V gene sequence: CDR1 SGHTA, CDR2 FQGNSA. Here the CDR3 reads CASSLTWSAAGELFF. The CDR3 nucleotides are TGTGCCAGCAGCTTAACTTGGTCGGCGGCCGGGGAGCTGTTTTTT.

The table lists this clone with a few counts. The gene calls are TRBV7-3 and TRBJ2-1, with D possibly matching TRBD1 (5 bases). CDR3 length: 15 residues. CDR1 and CDR2 from the germline V gene are SGHTA and FQGTGA. The germline V and J ends were trimmed by 7 bases and 4 bases, with 17 bases remaining between them. The CDR3 reads CASKVDGAMYNEQFF. CDR3 DNA sequence: TGTGCCAGCAAAGTGGATGGGGCCATGTACAATGAGCAGTTCTTC.

This chain links TRBV5-6 with TRBJ1-4; D unclear. The germline V gene encodes CDR1 SGHDT and CDR2 YYEEEE. V lost 4 bases and J lost 5, with 6 bases in between. The CDR3 is 12 residues long. The DNA of the CDR3 is TGTGCCAGCAGCATTCCGAATGAAAAACTGTTTTTT. It specifies CASSIPNEKLFF. Full variable domain (missing parts from reference TRBV5-6 and TRBJ1-4): DAGVTQSPTHLIKTRGQQVTLRCSPKSGHDTVSWYQQALGQGPQFIFQYYEEEERQRGNFPDRFSGHQFPNYSSELNVNALLLGDSALYLCASSIPNEKLFFGSGTQLSVL.

This rearrangement joins TRBV5-1 to TRBJ2-5; 10 bases map to TRBD2. Trimming took 5 bases from V and 2 from J; bases not matched to a gene: 6. The CDR3 spans 15 residues. In germline, CDR1 is SGHRS, CDR2 YFSETQ. CDR3 DNA: TGCGCCAGCAGGGCTAGCGGGAGTAGACAAGAGACCCAGTACTTC. Translation gives CASRASGSRQETQYF. Looking up the rest from reference TRBV5-1 and TRBJ2-5 gives the full variable domain: KAGVTQTPRYLIKTRGQQVTLSCSPISGHRSVSWYQQTPGQGLQFLFEYFSETQRNKGNFPGRFSGRQFSNSRSEMNVSTLELGDSALYLCASRASGSRQETQYFGPGTRLLVL.

This sequence joins TRBV7-6 and TRBJ1-3, with D possibly matching TRBD1 (6 bases). CDR1 and CDR2 (germline): SGHVS, FNYEAQ. The germline V and J ends were trimmed by 1 base and 4 bases, with 17 bases remaining between them. The CDR3 consists of 17 residues. CDR3 DNA: TGTGCCAGCAGCTTAGGCCGGGGGGCAACACGAGGAAACACCATATATTTT. Encoded protein: CASSLGRGATRGNTIYF.

The chain combines TRBV28 with TRBJ1-1, with 7 bases that match TRBD1. The length of the CDR3 is 15 residues. Germline V gene data show CDR1 as MDHEN and CDR2 as SYDVKM. V gave up 7 bases and J gave up 0 bases; unmatched junction bases: 8. CDR3 sequence reads: CASTLRTGVNTEAFF. For the CDR3, the DNA is TGTGCCAGCACTCTCAGGACAGGCGTGAACACTGAAGCTTTCTTT.

The rearrangement links TRBV2 to TRBJ1-1; D is undetermined. Trimming left V 10 bases short and J 1 base short, with 10 bases between. CDR1 and CDR2 (germline): SNHLY, FYNNEI. The CDR3 length is 12 residues. The CDR3 DNA is TGTGCCACATCCTGGCCGAACACTGAAGCTTTCTTT. Translated: CATSWPNTEAFF.

The genes are TRBV10-2 and TRBJ2-1; D might be TRBD1 (6 bases). The CDR3 is made up of 12 amino acids. Germline V gene data show CDR1 as WSHSY and CDR2 as SAAADI. V gave up 6 bases and J gave up 9 bases, with 12 bases separating them. CDR3 residues: CASRDSLVEQFF. As DNA, the CDR3 is TGCGCCAGCAGGGACAGTTTGGTTGAGCAGTTCTTC.

V gene TRBV7-7 combines with J gene TRBJ2-3, with TRBD2 identical over 9 bases. The CDR3 extends over 15 amino acids. Germline assignment: CDR1 SSHAT and CDR2 FNYEAQ (reference sequence). V gave up 1 base and J gave up 1 base; unmatched junction bases: 0. The CDR3 here is CASSLGGRGTDTQYF. DNA of the CDR3: TGTGCCAGCAGCTTAGGCGGGAGGGGCACAGATACGCAGTATTTT.

The rearrangement uses TRBV6-6 and TRBJ1-4; 7 bases line up with TRBD1. CDR3 size: 15 residues. The germline CDR1 and CDR2 sequences are MNHNY and SVGAGI (reference sequence). Losses at the gene ends were 5 bases for V and 1 base for J; bases not matched to a gene: 4. The CDR3 reads CASSGRQGTNEKLFF. The DNA of the CDR3 is TGTGCCAGCAGTGGACGACAGGGAACTAATGAAAAACTGTTTTTT.

The gene calls are TRBV18 and TRBJ1-1, with D perhaps TRBD1 (6 bases). The CDR3 runs to 16 residues. Germline loops: CDR1 KGHSH, CDR2 LQKENI. Trimming shortened V by 2 bases and J by 4 bases, and 17 bases separated the two germline ends. CDR3 in amino acids: CASSPYQLTGGTEAFF. CDR3 sequence (DNA): TGTGCCAGCTCACCATACCAATTGACAGGCGGCACTGAAGCTTTCTTT. Using reference TRBV18 and TRBJ1-1 for the parts outside the CDR3, the full variable domain is NAGVMQNPRHLVRRRGQEARLRCSPMKGHSHVYWYRQLPEEGLKFMVYLQKENIIDESGMPKERFSAEFPKEGPSILRIQQVVRGDSAAYFCASSPYQLTGGTEAFFGQGTRLTVV.

This clone was recorded only once. The chain is built from TRBV28 and TRBJ2-5; 8 nucleotides line up with TRBD2. Per the germline V gene, CDR1 is MDHEN and CDR2 is SYDVKM. Trimming removed 2 bases from V and 4 bases from J; junction bases left unmatched: 6. The CDR3 totals 15 residues. The CDR3: CASSLDGRAVETQYF. CDR3 coding DNA: TGTGCCAGCAGTTTAGACGGGAGGGCCGTAGAGACCCAGTACTTC.

J is TRBJ1-1 and V is TRBV10-3, with TRBD1 identical over 7 bases. CDR3 length: 15 amino acids. J was trimmed by 4 bases and V by 3 bases; bases with no gene match: 8. Per the germline V gene, CDR1 is ENHRY and CDR2 is SYGVKD. CDR3 loop: CAISDIRQGSTEAFF. DNA of the CDR3: TGTGCCATCAGTGACATCAGACAGGGTTCCACTGAAGCTTTCTTT.

The chain combines TRBV23-1 with TRBJ2-4; 9 bases match TRBD1. TRBV23-1 is an ORF; its function is uncertain. The CDR3 extends over 16 amino acids. The J segment lost 3 bases and the V segment lost 2 bases, leaving 5 bases of the junction unmatched. DNA for the CDR3: TGCGCCAGCAGTCAACGGACAGGGGCGGTCAAAAACATTCAGTACTTC. Residues: CASSQRTGAVKNIQYF.

The rearrangement links TRBV15 to TRBJ1-1; maybe TRBD1 (5 bases). The CDR3 has 15 amino acids. Germline values: CDR1 LNHNV, CDR2 YYDKDF (reference sequence). Between the trimmed V and J ends, which lost 9 bases and 8 bases, there was a span of 25 bases. The CDR3 bases are TGTGCCACTCGGGGGGGGAGGCGTTGGGGCGGGGAAGCTTTCTTT. This codes for CATRGGRRWGGEAFF.